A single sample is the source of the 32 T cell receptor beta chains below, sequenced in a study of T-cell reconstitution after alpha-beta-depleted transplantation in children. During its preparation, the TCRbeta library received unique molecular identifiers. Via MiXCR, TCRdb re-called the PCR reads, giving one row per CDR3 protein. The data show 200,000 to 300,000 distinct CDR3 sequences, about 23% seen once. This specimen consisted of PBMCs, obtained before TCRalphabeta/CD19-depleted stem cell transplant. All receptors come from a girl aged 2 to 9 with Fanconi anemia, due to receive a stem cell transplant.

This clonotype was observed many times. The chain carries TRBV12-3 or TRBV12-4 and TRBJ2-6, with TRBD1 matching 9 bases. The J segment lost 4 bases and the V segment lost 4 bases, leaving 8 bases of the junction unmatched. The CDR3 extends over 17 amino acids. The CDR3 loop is CASSSGTGGRGANVLTF. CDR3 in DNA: TGTGCCAGCAGTTCGGGTACAGGGGGCAGAGGGGCCAACGTCCTGACTTTC.

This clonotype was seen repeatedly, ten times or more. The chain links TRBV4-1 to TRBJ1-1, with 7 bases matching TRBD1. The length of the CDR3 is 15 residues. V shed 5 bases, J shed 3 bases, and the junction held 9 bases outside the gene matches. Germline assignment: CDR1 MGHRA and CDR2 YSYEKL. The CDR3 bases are TGCGCCAGCAGCTGGTCAGGGGGACGGGACACTGAAGCTTTCTTT. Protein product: CASSWSGGRDTEAFF.

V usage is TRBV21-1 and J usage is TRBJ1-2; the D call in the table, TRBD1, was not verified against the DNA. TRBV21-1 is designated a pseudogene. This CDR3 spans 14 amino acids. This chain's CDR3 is CASSPQRDRERYTF. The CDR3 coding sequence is TGTGCCAGCAGCCCTCAGCGGGACAGGGAAAGATACACCTTC.

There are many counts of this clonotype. CDR3 loop: CSANKRGGNEQFF. Written as DNA, the CDR3 is TGCAGTGCTAACAAGCGGGGGGGCAATGAGCAGTTCTTC. The rearrangement links TRBV20-1 to TRBJ2-1; 10 nucleotides align to TRBD2. CDR1 is DFQATT and CDR2 is SNEGSKA in the germline V gene (reference sequence). Losses at the gene ends were 4 bases for V and 6 bases for J; bases not matched to a gene: 3. This CDR3 has 13 amino acids.

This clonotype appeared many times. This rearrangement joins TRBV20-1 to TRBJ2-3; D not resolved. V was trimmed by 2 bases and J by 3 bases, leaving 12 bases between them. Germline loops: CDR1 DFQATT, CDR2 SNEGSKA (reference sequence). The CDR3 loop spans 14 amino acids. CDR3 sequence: CSARRRLITDTQYF. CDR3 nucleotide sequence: TGCAGTGCTAGACGACGGTTGATTACAGATACGCAGTATTTT.

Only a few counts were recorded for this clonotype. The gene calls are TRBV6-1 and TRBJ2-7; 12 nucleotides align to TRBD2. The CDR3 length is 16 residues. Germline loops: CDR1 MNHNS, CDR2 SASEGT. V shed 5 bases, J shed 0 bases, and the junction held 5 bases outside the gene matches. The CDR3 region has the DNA TGTGCCAGCAGTCGACTAGCGGGAGAGAGCTCCTACGAGCAGTACTTC. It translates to CASSRLAGESSYEQYF.

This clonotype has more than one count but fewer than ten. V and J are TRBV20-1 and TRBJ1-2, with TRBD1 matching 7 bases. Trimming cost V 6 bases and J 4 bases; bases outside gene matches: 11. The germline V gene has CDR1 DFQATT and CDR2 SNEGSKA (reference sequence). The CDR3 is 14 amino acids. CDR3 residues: CSAVEGAILYGYTF. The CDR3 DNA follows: TGCAGTGCAGTAGAGGGGGCAATACTCTATGGCTACACCTTC.

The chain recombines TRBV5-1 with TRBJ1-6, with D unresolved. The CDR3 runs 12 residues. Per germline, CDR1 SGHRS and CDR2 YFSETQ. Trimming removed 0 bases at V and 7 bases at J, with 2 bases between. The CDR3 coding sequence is TGCGCCAGCAGCTTGGAAAATTCACCCCTCCACTTT. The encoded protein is CASSLENSPLHF.

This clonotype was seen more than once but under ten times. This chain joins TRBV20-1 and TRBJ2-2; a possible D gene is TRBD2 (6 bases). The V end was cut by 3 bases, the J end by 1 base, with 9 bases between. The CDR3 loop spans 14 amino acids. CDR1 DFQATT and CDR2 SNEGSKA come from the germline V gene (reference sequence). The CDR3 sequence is CSARMGGNTGELFF. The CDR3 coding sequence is TGCAGTGCTAGGATGGGGGGGAACACCGGGGAGCTGTTTTTT.

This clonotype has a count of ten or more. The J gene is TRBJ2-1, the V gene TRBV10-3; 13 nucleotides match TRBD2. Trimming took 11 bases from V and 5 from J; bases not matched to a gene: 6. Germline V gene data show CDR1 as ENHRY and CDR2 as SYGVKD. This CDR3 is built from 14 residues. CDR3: CAATSGGADNEQFF. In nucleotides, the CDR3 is TGTGCCGCAACTAGCGGGGGGGCGGACAATGAGCAGTTCTTC.

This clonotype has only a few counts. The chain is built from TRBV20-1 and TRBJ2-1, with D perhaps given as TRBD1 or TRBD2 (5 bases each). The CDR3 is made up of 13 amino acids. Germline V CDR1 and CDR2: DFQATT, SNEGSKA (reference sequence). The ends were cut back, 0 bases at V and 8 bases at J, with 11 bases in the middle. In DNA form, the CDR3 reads TGCAGTGCTAGAGATCCCGGGGCTCATGAGCAGTTCTTC. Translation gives CSARDPGAHEQFF.

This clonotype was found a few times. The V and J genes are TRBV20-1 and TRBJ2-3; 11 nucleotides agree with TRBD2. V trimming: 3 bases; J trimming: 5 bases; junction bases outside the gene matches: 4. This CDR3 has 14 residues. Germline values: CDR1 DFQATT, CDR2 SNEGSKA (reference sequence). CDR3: CSARPGLAEDTQYF. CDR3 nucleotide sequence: TGCAGTGCTAGGCCGGGACTAGCGGAAGATACGCAGTATTTT.

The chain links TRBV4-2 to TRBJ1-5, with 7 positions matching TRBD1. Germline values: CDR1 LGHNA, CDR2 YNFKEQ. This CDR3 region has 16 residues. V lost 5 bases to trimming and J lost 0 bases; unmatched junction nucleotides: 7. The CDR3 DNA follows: TGTGCCAGCAGCGAAGGGGGCCCATCTAGCAATCAGCCCCAGCATTTT. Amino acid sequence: CASSEGGPSSNQPQHF.

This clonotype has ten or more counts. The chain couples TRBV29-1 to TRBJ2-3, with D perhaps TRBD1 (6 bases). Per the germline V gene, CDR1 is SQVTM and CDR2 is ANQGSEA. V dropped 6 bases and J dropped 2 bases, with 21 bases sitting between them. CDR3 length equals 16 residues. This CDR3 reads CSVVTPTGKHTDTQYF. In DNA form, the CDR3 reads TGCAGCGTCGTTACTCCGACAGGCAAACACACAGATACGCAGTATTTT.

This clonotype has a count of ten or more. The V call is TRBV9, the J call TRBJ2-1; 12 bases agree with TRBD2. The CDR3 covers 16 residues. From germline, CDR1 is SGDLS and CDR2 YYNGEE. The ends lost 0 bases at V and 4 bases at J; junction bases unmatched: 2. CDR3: CASSVVTSGRYNEQFF. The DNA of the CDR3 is TGTGCCAGCAGCGTAGTTACTAGCGGGAGGTACAATGAGCAGTTCTTC.

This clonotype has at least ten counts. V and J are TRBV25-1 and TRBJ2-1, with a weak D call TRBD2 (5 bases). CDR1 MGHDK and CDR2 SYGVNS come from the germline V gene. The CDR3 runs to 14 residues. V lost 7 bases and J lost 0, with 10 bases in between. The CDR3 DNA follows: TGTGCCAGCACCGGGGTTAGCTCCTACAATGAGCAGTTCTTC. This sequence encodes CASTGVSSYNEQFF.

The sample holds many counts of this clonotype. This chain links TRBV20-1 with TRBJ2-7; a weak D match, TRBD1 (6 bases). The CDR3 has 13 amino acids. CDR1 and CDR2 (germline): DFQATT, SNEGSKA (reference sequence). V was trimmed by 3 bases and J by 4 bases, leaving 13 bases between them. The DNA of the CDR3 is TGCAGTGCTAGCGCTCACAGGGATTACGAGCAGTACTTC. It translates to CSASAHRDYEQYF.

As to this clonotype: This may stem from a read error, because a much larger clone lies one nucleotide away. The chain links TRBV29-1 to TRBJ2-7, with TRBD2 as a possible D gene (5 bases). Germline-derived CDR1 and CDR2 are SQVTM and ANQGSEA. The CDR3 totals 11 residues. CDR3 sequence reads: CIVRGYYEQYF. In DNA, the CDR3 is TGCATCGTTAGAGGGTACTACGAGCAGTACTTC.

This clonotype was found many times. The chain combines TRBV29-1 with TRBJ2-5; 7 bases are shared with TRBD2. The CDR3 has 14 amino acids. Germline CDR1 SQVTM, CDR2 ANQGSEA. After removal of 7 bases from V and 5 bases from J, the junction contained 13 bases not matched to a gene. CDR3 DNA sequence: TGCAGCGGACTCGACACGGCGGGAGAGGAGACCCAGTACTTC. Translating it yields CSGLDTAGEETQYF. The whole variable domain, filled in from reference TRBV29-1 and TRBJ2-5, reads SAVISQKPSRDICQRGTSLTIQCQVDSQVTMMFWYRQQPGQSLTLIATANQGSEATYESGFVIDKFPISRPNLTFSTLTVSNMSPEDSSIYLCSGLDTAGEETQYFGPGTRLLVL.

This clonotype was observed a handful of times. Here the CDR3 reads CASSLDSFWSGNTIYF. Here the CDR3 DNA reads TGTGCCAGCAGCCTGGACAGTTTTTGGTCTGGAAACACCATATATTTT. This chain connects TRBV7-2 to TRBJ1-3, with a weak D call TRBD1 (6 bases). Germline CDR1 is SGHTA and CDR2 is FQGNSA. V lost 5 bases and J lost 1, with 15 bases in between. CDR3 length equals 16 residues.

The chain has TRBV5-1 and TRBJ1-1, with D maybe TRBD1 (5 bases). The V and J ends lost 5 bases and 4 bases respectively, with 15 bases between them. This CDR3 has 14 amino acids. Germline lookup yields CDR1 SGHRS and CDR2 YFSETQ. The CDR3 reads CASSPQAGSTEAFF. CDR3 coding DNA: TGCGCCAGCAGTCCCCAGGCAGGGAGCACTGAAGCTTTCTTT.

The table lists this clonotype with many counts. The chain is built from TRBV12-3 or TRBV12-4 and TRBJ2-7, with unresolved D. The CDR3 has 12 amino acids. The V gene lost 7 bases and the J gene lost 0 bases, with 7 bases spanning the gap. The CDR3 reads CASKDSSYEQYF. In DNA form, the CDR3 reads TGTGCCAGCAAAGACTCCTCCTACGAGCAGTACTTC.

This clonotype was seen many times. The CDR3 sequence: CASSQELSAGDEQFF. The CDR3 DNA reads TGTGCCAGCAGCCAAGAACTTTCGGCGGGCGATGAGCAGTTCTTC. The V and J genes are TRBV4-2 and TRBJ2-1; weak D call: TRBD2 (5 bases). The CDR3 length is 15 residues. The germline V and J ends were trimmed by 0 bases and 8 bases, with 14 bases remaining between them. Germline CDR1 and CDR2: LGHNA and YNFKEQ.

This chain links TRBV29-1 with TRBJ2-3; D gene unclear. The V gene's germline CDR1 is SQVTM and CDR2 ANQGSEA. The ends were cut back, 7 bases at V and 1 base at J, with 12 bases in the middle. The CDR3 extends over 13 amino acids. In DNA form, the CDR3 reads TGCAGCGCAACCCATGGGGGCACAGATACGCAGTATTTT. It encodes CSATHGGTDTQYF.

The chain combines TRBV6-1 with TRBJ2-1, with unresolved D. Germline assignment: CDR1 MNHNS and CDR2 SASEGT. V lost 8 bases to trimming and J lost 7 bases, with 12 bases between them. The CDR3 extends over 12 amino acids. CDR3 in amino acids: CASQPGPNEQFF. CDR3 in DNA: TGTGCCAGCCAACCGGGTCCTAATGAGCAGTTCTTC.

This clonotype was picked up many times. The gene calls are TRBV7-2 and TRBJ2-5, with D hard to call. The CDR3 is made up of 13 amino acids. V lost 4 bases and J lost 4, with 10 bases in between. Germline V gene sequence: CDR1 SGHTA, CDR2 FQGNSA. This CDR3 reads CASSWLERETQYF. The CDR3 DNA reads TGTGCCAGCAGCTGGCTAGAAAGAGAGACCCAGTACTTC.

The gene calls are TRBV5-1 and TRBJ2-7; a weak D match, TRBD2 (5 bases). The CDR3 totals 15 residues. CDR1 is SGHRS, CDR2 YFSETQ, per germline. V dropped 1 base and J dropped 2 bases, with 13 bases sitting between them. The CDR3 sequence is CASSLIEGAPYEQYF. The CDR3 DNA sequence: TGCGCCAGCAGCTTGATCGAGGGCGCACCCTACGAGCAGTACTTC.

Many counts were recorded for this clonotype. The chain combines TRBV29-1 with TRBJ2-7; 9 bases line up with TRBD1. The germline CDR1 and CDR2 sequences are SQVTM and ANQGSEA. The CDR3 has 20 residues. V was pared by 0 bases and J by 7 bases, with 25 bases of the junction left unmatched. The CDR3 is CSVEDPLTPLPGQGSGEQYF. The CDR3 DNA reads TGCAGCGTTGAAGATCCATTGACCCCCTTGCCGGGACAGGGTTCGGGAGAGCAGTACTTC.

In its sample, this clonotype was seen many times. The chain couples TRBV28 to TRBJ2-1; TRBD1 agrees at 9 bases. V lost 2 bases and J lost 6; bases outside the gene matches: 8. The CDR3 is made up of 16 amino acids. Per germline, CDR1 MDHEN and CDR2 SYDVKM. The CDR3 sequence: CASSLPTGGGSNEQFF. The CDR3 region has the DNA TGTGCCAGCAGTTTACCCACAGGGGGCGGGTCCAATGAGCAGTTCTTC.

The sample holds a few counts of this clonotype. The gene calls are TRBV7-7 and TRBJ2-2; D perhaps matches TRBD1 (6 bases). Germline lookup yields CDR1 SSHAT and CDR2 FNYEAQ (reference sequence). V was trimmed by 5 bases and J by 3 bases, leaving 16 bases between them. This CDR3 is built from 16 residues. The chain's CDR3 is CASSDGPTGYTGELFF. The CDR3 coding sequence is TGTGCCAGCAGCGACGGGCCCACAGGGTACACCGGGGAGCTGTTTTTT.

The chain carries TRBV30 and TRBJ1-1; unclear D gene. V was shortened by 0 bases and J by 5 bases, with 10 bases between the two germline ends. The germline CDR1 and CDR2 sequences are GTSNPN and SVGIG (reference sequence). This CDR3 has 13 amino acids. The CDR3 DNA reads TGTGCCTGGAGTGTTGGCTGGAGTACTGAAGCTTTCTTT. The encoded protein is CAWSVGWSTEAFF.

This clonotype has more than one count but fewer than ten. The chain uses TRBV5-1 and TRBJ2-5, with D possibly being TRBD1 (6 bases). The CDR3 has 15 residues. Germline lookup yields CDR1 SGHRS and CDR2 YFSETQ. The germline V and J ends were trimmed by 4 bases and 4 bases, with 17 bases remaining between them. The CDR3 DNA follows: TGCGCCAGCAGCAGGACAGATTTTTTTGGAGAGACCCAGTACTTC. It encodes CASSRTDFFGETQYF.